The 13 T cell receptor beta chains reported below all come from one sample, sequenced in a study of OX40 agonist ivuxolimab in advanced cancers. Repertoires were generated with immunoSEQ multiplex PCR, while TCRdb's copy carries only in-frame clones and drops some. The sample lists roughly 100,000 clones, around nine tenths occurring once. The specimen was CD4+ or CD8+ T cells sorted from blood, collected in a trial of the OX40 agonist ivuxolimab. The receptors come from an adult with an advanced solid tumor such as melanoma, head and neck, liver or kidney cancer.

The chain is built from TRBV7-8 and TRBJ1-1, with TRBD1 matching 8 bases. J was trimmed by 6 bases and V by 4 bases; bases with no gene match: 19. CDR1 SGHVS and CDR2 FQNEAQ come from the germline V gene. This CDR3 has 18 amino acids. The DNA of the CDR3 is TGTGCCAGCAGCTCATCCCGTAACAGGGGGGATCCAAAGGCTGAAGCTTTCTTT. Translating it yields CASSSSRNRGDPKAEAFF.

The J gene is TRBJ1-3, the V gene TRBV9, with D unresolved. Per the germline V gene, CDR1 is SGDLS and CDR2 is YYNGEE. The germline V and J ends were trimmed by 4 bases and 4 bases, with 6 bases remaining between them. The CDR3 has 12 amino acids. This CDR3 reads CASSNSGNTIYF. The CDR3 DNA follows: TGTGCCAGCAGCAATTCAGGAAACACCATATATTTT. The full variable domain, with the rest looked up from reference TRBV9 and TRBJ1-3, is DSGVTQTPKHLITATGQRVTLRCSPRSGDLSVYWYQQSLDQGLQFLIQYYNGEERAKGNILERFSAQQFPDLHSELNLSSLELGDSALYFCASSNSGNTIYFGEGSWLTVV.

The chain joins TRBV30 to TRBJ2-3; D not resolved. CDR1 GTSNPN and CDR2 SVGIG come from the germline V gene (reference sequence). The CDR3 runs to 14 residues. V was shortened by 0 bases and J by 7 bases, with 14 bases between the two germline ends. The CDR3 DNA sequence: TGTGCCTGGAGTGTAATGGTTTCCCAGAATACGCAGTATTTT. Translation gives CAWSVMVSQNTQYF.

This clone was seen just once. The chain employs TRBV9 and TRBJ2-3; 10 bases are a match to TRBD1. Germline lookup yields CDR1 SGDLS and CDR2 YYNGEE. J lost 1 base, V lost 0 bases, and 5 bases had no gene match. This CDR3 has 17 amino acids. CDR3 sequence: CASSVGWGTGGTDTQYF. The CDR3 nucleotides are TGTGCCAGCAGCGTAGGATGGGGGACAGGGGGCACAGATACGCAGTATTTT.

CDR3 sequence reads: CASSVGDSGYTF. The CDR3 bases are TGTGCCAGCAGCGTAGGCGACAGTGGCTACACCTTC. The gene calls are TRBV9 and TRBJ1-2; tentative D call: TRBD1 (5 bases). The CDR3 is 12 residues long. The V end was cut by 0 bases, the J end by 7 bases, with 7 bases between. Per germline, CDR1 SGDLS and CDR2 YYNGEE.

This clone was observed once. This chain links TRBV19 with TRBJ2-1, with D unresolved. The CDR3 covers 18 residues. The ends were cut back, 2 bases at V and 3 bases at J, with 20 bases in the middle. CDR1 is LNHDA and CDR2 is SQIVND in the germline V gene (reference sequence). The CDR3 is CASSITPRPGSGYNEQFF. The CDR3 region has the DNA TGTGCCAGTAGTATAACCCCCAGGCCGGGTTCTGGCTACAATGAGCAGTTCTTC.

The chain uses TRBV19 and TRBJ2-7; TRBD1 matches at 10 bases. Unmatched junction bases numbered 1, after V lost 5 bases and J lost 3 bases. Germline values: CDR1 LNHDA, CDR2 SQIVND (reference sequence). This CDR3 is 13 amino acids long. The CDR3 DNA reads TGTGCCAGTAGTGGGACAGGGGTCTACGAGCAGTACTTC. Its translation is CASSGTGVYEQYF.

CDR3 loop: CASSTLPNTEAFF. DNA for the CDR3: TGTGCCAGCAGCACGCTGCCGAACACTGAAGCTTTCTTT. V usage is TRBV11-3 and J usage is TRBJ1-1, with D hard to call. The CDR3 has 13 amino acids. The V and J ends lost 5 bases and 1 base respectively, with 8 bases between them. CDR1 and CDR2 from the germline V gene are SGHNT and YENEEA.

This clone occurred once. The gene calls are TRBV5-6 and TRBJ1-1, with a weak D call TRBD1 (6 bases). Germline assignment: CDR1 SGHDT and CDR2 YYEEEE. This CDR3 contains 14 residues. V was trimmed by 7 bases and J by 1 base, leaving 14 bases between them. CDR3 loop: CASLKTGGNTEAFF. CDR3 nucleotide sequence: TGTGCCAGCCTTAAGACAGGAGGGAACACTGAAGCTTTCTTT.

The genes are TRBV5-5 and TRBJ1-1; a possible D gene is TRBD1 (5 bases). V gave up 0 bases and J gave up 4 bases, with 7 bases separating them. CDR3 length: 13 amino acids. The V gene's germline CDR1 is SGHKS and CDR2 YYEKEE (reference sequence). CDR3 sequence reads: CASSLEGRTEAFF. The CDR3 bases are TGTGCCAGCAGCTTGGAGGGGCGCACTGAAGCTTTCTTT.

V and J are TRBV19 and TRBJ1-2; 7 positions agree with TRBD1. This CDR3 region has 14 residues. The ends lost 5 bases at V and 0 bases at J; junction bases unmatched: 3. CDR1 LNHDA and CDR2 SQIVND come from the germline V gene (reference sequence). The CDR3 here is CASSGGQTNYGYTF. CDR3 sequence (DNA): TGTGCCAGTAGTGGGGGACAGACTAACTATGGCTACACCTTC.

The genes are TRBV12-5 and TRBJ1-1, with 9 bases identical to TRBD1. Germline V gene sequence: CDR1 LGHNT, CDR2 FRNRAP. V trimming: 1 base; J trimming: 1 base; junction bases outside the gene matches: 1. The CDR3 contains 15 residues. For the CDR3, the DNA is TGTGCTAGTGGTTTGGGGGGACAGGGGAACACTGAAGCTTTCTTT. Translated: CASGLGGQGNTEAFF.

CDR3 sequence reads: CASSFDTDTEAFF. CDR3 nucleotide sequence: TGTGCCAGCAGCTTCGACACAGACACTGAAGCTTTCTTT. The chain is built from TRBV7-9 and TRBJ1-1; D call uncertain. The germline V gene has CDR1 SEHNR and CDR2 FQNEAQ (reference sequence). CDR3 length: 13 residues. V shed 3 bases and J shed 3 bases, with 8 bases lying between them.